Below, 32 T cell receptor beta chains from the same sample are listed, as sequenced in a study of blood T cells in healthy people across ages. A sample-barcoded 5' primer and a J-beta primer mix were used in a second PCR of about 7 to 12 cycles. TCRdb redid the calling of the 5' RACE reads with MiXCR, one entry per CDR3 protein. The sample records 1.5 million to 2 million distinct CDR3 sequences, 39% being singletons. The sequencing input was blood. These receptors were collected from a human donor in good health.

This clonotype was seen a handful of times. V and J are TRBV7-9 and TRBJ1-1; D gene unclear. Germline V gene sequence: CDR1 SEHNR, CDR2 FQNEAQ (reference sequence). The CDR3 covers 12 residues. The V gene lost 3 bases and the J gene lost 7 bases, with 9 bases spanning the gap. The CDR3 DNA is TGTGCCAGCAGCTTCAGGCAGGATGAAGCTTTCTTT. Protein: CASSFRQDEAFF.

This clonotype was detected a few times. The V call is TRBV6-5, the J call TRBJ2-1, with TRBD2 matching over 10 bases. Germline lookup yields CDR1 MNHEY and CDR2 SVGAGI. The V segment lost 6 bases and the J segment 2 bases; nucleotides outside the gene matches: 4. This CDR3 contains 15 residues. CDR3 sequence (DNA): TGTGCCAGCAGGGGAAGCGGGGGGGCCTACAATGAGCAGTTCTTC. Residues: CASRGSGGAYNEQFF.

The chain links TRBV6-5 to TRBJ1-6; 8 bases line up with TRBD1. The V gene end was trimmed by 7 bases and the J gene end by 5 bases; junction bases not matched to a gene: 4. The CDR3 consists of 14 residues. From germline, CDR1 is MNHEY and CDR2 SVGAGI. CDR3 sequence reads: CASTRGLNNSPLHF. CDR3 in DNA: TGTGCCAGCACCAGGGGGCTGAATAATTCACCCCTCCACTTT.

Comment on this clonotype: One base away lies a much larger clone, so this may be a sequencing read error. The chain recombines TRBV7-2 with TRBJ1-4; D is perhaps TRBD1 (5 bases). The V gene's germline CDR1 is SGHTA and CDR2 FQGNSA. This CDR3 contains 13 residues. CDR3 nucleotides: TGTGCCAGCAGCAGGGGAGCTAATGAAAAACGGTTTTTT. Its protein is CASSRGANEKRFF.

The chain couples TRBV29-1 to TRBJ2-2; D could derive from TRBD1 or TRBD2 (5 bases each). The length of the CDR3 is 14 residues. V was shortened by 4 bases and J by 2 bases, with 11 bases between the two germline ends. The germline gives CDR1 SQVTM, CDR2 ANQGSEA. CDR3 bases: TGCAGCGTTGGGGGACCTCCTAACACCGGGGAGCTGTTTTTT. Its translation is CSVGGPPNTGELFF.

The rearrangement joins TRBV28 to TRBJ2-4; 9 bases align to TRBD2. CDR1 is MDHEN, CDR2 SYDVKM, per germline. The CDR3 has 15 amino acids. Trimming removed 3 bases from V and 13 bases from J; junction bases left unmatched: 13. The CDR3 reads CASSFKRGDYNEQYF. DNA of the CDR3: TGTGCCAGCAGTTTTAAGCGGGGGGACTACAATGAGCAGTACTTC.

This clonotype was recorded many times. The V call is TRBV4-3, the J call TRBJ2-3; either TRBD1 or TRBD2 may supply D (6 bases each). CDR1 is LGHNA, CDR2 YSLEER, per germline. V dropped 0 bases and J dropped 2 bases, with 18 bases sitting between them. The CDR3 is 18 amino acids. CDR3 DNA sequence: TGCGCCAGCAGCCAAGACTTCGGGGGCCCAATTTACACAGATACGCAGTATTTT. Translating gives CASSQDFGGPIYTDTQYF.

The gene calls are TRBV20-1 and TRBJ2-5; 7 bases match TRBD1. The germline CDR1 and CDR2 sequences are DFQATT and SNEGSKA (reference sequence). The CDR3 sequence is 13 residues long. V lost 7 bases, J lost 5 bases, and 10 bases stayed unmatched. CDR3 residues: CSVPDRDSETQYF. CDR3 in DNA: TGCAGTGTGCCTGACAGGGATTCGGAGACCCAGTACTTC.

This clonotype has just one count. V usage is TRBV28 and J usage is TRBJ2-5, with D perhaps TRBD2 (5 bases). This CDR3 contains 17 residues. Trimming cost V 3 bases and J 1 base, with 18 bases left between them. CDR1 and CDR2 (germline): MDHEN, SYDVKM. Here the CDR3 reads CASSLSSSGEGQETQYF. Written as DNA, the CDR3 is TGTGCCAGCAGTTTGTCTTCCAGTGGAGAGGGCCAAGAGACCCAGTACTTC.

In this sample, this clonotype turned up once. The chain is built from TRBV20-1 and TRBJ2-7, with D possibly being TRBD1 (6 bases). Germline V gene data show CDR1 as DFQATT and CDR2 as SNEGSKA (reference sequence). CDR3 length: 15 amino acids. Trimming shortened V by 5 bases and J by 0 bases, and 17 bases separated the two germline ends. This CDR3 is CSAPPRGPSSYEQYF. The CDR3 nucleotides read TGCAGTGCTCCCCCCAGGGGACCGAGCTCCTACGAGCAGTACTTC.

In this sample, this clonotype turned up a few times. The J gene is TRBJ1-5, the V gene TRBV5-1; D is ambiguous. The germline CDR1 and CDR2 sequences are SGHRS and YFSETQ. V lost 0 bases, J lost 3 bases, and 4 bases lay in between. The CDR3 totals 13 residues. The CDR3 spells CASSLEPNQPQHF. Here the CDR3 DNA reads TGCGCCAGCAGCTTGGAGCCCAATCAGCCCCAGCATTTT.

This clonotype was seen a few times. CDR3 sequence reads: CASSPGGSSTDTQYF. The DNA of the CDR3 is TGCGCCAGCAGCCCTGGGGGGTCTTCCACAGATACGCAGTATTTT. V usage is TRBV5-1 and J usage is TRBJ2-3; a possible D gene is TRBD2 (6 bases). The CDR3 extends over 15 amino acids. Germline CDR1 and CDR2: SGHRS and YFSETQ. V was cut by 4 bases and J by 2 bases, with 14 bases left in between.

With respect to this clonotype: An end of the junction does not agree with germline; a read error may underlie this. This chain links TRBV18 with TRBJ1-2; the match to TRBD1 covers 7 bases. This CDR3 contains 15 residues. Germline loops: CDR1 KGHSH, CDR2 LQKENI. The CDR3, as DNA: TGTACCAGCTCACCTGGAAAAGACAGGGTGGATGGCTACACCTTC. It translates to CTSSPGKDRVDGYTF. Combining the CDR3 with reference TRBV18 and TRBJ1-2 gives the whole variable domain NAGVMQNPRHLVRRRGQEARLRCSPMKGHSHVYWYRQLPEEGLKFMVYLQKENIIDESGMPKERFSAEFPKEGPSILRIQQVVRGDSAAYFCTSSPGKDRVDGYTFGSGTRLTVV.

The chain links TRBV18 to TRBJ1-2; the D gene is possibly TRBD1 (5 bases). The CDR3 sequence is 14 residues long. Trimming shortened V by 5 bases and J by 6 bases, and 16 bases separated the two germline ends. The germline CDR1 and CDR2 sequences are KGHSH and LQKENI. The CDR3 protein is CASSASRGTDGYTF. The CDR3 DNA is TGTGCCAGCTCAGCGAGTCGGGGGACGGATGGCTACACCTTC. Filled out from reference TRBV18 and TRBJ1-2, the complete variable domain reads NAGVMQNPRHLVRRRGQEARLRCSPMKGHSHVYWYRQLPEEGLKFMVYLQKENIIDESGMPKERFSAEFPKEGPSILRIQQVVRGDSAAYFCASSASRGTDGYTFGSGTRLTVV.

Notes on this clonotype: This likely comes from a read error, as the CDR3 has no conserved phenylalanine or tryptophan at its end. The chain recombines TRBV4-3 with TRBJ2-1; D is possibly TRBD1 (5 bases). The CDR3 length is 14 residues. From germline, CDR1 is LGHNA and CDR2 YSLEER. V was pared by 3 bases and J by 7 bases, with 13 bases between. The CDR3, as DNA: TGCGCCAGCAGCCAGCTACAGGCGTCAAATGAGCAGTTCTGC. It encodes CASSQLQASNEQFC.

The table lists this clonotype with a few counts. The chain recombines TRBV6-5 with TRBJ2-4, with D maybe TRBD1 (5 bases). V shed 6 bases and J shed 7 bases, with 19 bases lying between them. This CDR3 contains 15 residues. Germline V CDR1 and CDR2: MNHEY, SVGAGI. The CDR3 here is CASRSNTGPQNIQYF. In DNA form, the CDR3 reads TGTGCCAGCAGAAGTAACACAGGCCCGCAGAACATTCAGTACTTC.

This clonotype was counted between two and nine times. V usage is TRBV7-2 and J usage is TRBJ2-1; 9 bases align to TRBD2. Germline CDR1 and CDR2: SGHTA and FQGNSA. The CDR3 consists of 18 residues. The V gene end was trimmed by 2 bases and the J gene end by 7 bases; junction bases not matched to a gene: 15. This CDR3 reads CASSLWGSGGPGGNEQFF. The CDR3 coding sequence is TGTGCCAGCAGCTTATGGGGTAGCGGGGGCCCGGGGGGTAATGAGCAGTTCTTC.

This chain links TRBV7-8 with TRBJ2-3, with TRBD2 matching over 9 bases. Germline-derived CDR1 and CDR2 are SGHVS and FQNEAQ. The CDR3 is made up of 14 amino acids. J lost 4 bases, V lost 6 bases, and 5 bases had no gene match. The CDR3 spells CASRGLALSDTQYF. For the CDR3, the DNA is TGTGCCAGCAGGGGACTAGCCCTGTCAGATACGCAGTATTTT. The full variable domain, completed using reference TRBV7-8 and TRBJ2-3, is GAGVSQSPRYKVAKRGQDVALRCDPISGHVSLFWYQQALGQGPEFLTYFQNEAQLDKSGLPSDRFFAERPEGSVSTLKIQRTQQEDSAVYLCASRGLALSDTQYFGPGTRLTVL.

This clonotype was observed a few times. This sequence joins TRBV4-3 and TRBJ2-7, with 7 bases that match TRBD2. The CDR3 extends over 14 amino acids. Looked up from germline, CDR1 is LGHNA and CDR2 is YSLEER. V lost 0 bases, J lost 5 bases, and 4 bases stayed unmatched. This chain's CDR3 is CASSQDQAGDEQYF. DNA of the CDR3: TGCGCCAGCAGCCAAGATCAGGCGGGGGACGAGCAGTACTTC.

The rearrangement links TRBV15 to TRBJ2-1, with 8 nucleotides matching TRBD1. The CDR3 is made up of 16 amino acids. The V gene's germline CDR1 is LNHNV and CDR2 YYDKDF (reference sequence). J was trimmed by 5 bases and V by 1 base; bases with no gene match: 7. CDR3 in DNA: TGTGCCACCAGCAGAGCCTTGGGACAGGTGAACAATGAGCAGTTCTTC. This encodes CATSRALGQVNNEQFF. Using reference TRBV15 and TRBJ2-1 for the parts outside the CDR3, the full variable domain is DAMVIQNPRYQVTQFGKPVTLSCSQTLNHNVMYWYQQKSSQAPKLLFHYYDKDFNNEADTPDNFQSRRPNTSFCFLDIRSPGLGDTAMYLCATSRALGQVNNEQFFGPGTRLTVL.

J is TRBJ2-3 and V is TRBV5-1; 9 nucleotides line up with TRBD2. In germline, CDR1 is SGHRS, CDR2 YFSETQ. The ends lost 4 bases at V and 5 bases at J; junction bases unmatched: 11. The CDR3 loop spans 16 amino acids. CDR3 sequence reads: CASSTLQRGAVDTQYF. CDR3 coding DNA: TGCGCCAGCAGCACCTTACAGCGGGGGGCGGTAGATACGCAGTATTTT.

This chain joins TRBV7-2 and TRBJ1-2; possible D gene TRBD1, 5 bases. This CDR3 comprises 14 residues. The V gene lost 4 bases and the J gene lost 7 bases, with 16 bases spanning the gap. Looked up from germline, CDR1 is SGHTA and CDR2 is FQGNSA. The CDR3 DNA reads TGTGCCAGCAGCTACGGGACCTCAACCGGTGGCTACACCTTC. It specifies CASSYGTSTGGYTF.

This clonotype was counted between two and nine times. This rearrangement joins TRBV15 to TRBJ2-3; D remains ambiguous. The germline CDR1 and CDR2 sequences are LNHNV and YYDKDF (reference sequence). The CDR3 extends over 14 amino acids. The V gene lost 0 bases and the J gene lost 5 bases, with 9 bases spanning the gap. The CDR3 region is CATSRESLGDTQYF. The CDR3 nucleotides are TGTGCCACCAGCAGAGAAAGTTTGGGAGATACGCAGTATTTT.

J is TRBJ2-1 and V is TRBV7-3, with TRBD1 matching 11 bases. Trimming at V came to 0 bases and at J to 4 bases, leaving 5 bases not matched to a gene. Germline V gives CDR1 SGHTA, CDR2 FQGTGA. This CDR3 contains 17 residues. The CDR3 spells CASSLTPGQGGYNEQFF. As DNA, the CDR3 is TGTGCCAGCAGCTTAACGCCGGGACAGGGGGGGTACAATGAGCAGTTCTTC.

This clonotype appeared a few times. V gene TRBV7-2 combines with J gene TRBJ1-4, with 7 positions matching TRBD1. This CDR3 has 17 residues. Germline assignment: CDR1 SGHTA and CDR2 FQGNSA. Trimming at V came to 5 bases and at J to 8 bases, leaving 17 bases not matched to a gene. The CDR3 nucleotides read TGTGCCAGCAGCCCAAACCGCCCGGGACAGAAGAACGAAAAACTGTTTTTT. It specifies CASSPNRPGQKNEKLFF. Using reference TRBV7-2 and TRBJ1-4 for the parts outside the CDR3, the full variable domain is GAGVSQSPSNKVTEKGKDVELRCDPISGHTALYWYRQSLGQGLEFLIYFQGNSAPDKSGLPSDRFSAERTGGSVSTLTIQRTQQEDSAVYLCASSPNRPGQKNEKLFFGSGTQLSVL.

CDR3 protein: CASSSFTAQTLGGSPLHF. DNA of the CDR3: TGTGCCAGCAGTTCCTTTACGGCGCAGACCCTGGGAGGTTCACCCCTCCACTTT. The rearrangement joins TRBV2 to TRBJ1-6; D is ambiguous. The CDR3 contains 18 residues. V was clipped by 5 bases and J by 9 bases, with 26 bases between them. Per the germline V gene, CDR1 is SNHLY and CDR2 is FYNNEI.

The chain recombines TRBV5-6 with TRBJ1-4, with TRBD1 matching over 7 bases. Germline CDR1 and CDR2: SGHDT and YYEEEE. V dropped 4 bases and J dropped 1; count of bases not matched to a gene: 13. CDR3 length: 18 amino acids. CDR3 protein: CASSPSPGTARTNEKLFF. CDR3 nucleotide sequence: TGTGCCAGCAGCCCCAGCCCTGGGACAGCGCGAACTAATGAAAAACTGTTTTTT. The full variable domain, its missing parts supplied by reference TRBV5-6 and TRBJ1-4, is DAGVTQSPTHLIKTRGQQVTLRCSPKSGHDTVSWYQQALGQGPQFIFQYYEEEERQRGNFPDRFSGHQFPNYSSELNVNALLLGDSALYLCASSPSPGTARTNEKLFFGSGTQLSVL.

This clonotype was seen a single time. Since a much larger clone is just one base distant, this may be a read error. V gene TRBV18 combines with J gene TRBJ2-4, with TRBD2 matching 10 bases. The DNA end favors TRBJ2-7, so the J call may be wrong. Germline assignment: CDR1 KGHSH and CDR2 LQKENI. This CDR3 is 15 amino acids long. CDR3 sequence reads: CASTRGLAGDSEQYF. DNA of the CDR3: TGTGCCAGCACTCGAGGGCTAGCGGGGGACTCCGAGCAGTACTTC.

The chain joins TRBV10-2 to TRBJ2-5; D is possibly TRBD2 (5 bases). Trimming pared 7 bases from V and 2 bases from J, leaving 14 bases between. Germline V CDR1 and CDR2: WSHSY, SAAADI. The CDR3 is 14 residues long. The chain's CDR3 is CASTKVSGQETQYF. The DNA for the CDR3 is TGCGCCAGCACCAAGGTCTCGGGGCAAGAGACCCAGTACTTC.

V usage is TRBV29-1 and J usage is TRBJ2-1, with D possibly called TRBD1 or TRBD2 (5 bases each). The germline gives CDR1 SQVTM, CDR2 ANQGSEA. Trimming took 7 bases from V and 7 from J, leaving 20 bases between them. The CDR3 length is 14 residues. CDR3 nucleotide sequence: TGCAGCGGTTCGGGTCTCAGAGGGGAAAATGAGCAGTTCTTC. It specifies CSGSGLRGENEQFF.

The chain is built from TRBV9 and TRBJ1-1, with TRBD1 matching over 9 bases. There are 16 residues in the CDR3. Trimming cost V 0 bases and J 1 base; bases outside gene matches: 4. Germline loops: CDR1 SGDLS, CDR2 YYNGEE. CDR3 sequence (DNA): TGTGCCAGCAGCGTAGATGGACAGGGGACGAACACTGAAGCTTTCTTT. It translates to CASSVDGQGTNTEAFF.

A single count supports this clonotype. The chain couples TRBV14 to TRBJ2-5, with D possibly matching TRBD1 (6 bases). Germline values: CDR1 SGHDN, CDR2 FVKESK. There are 15 residues in the CDR3. V lost 4 bases, J lost 5 bases, and 17 bases lay in between. CDR3 sequence (DNA): TGTGCCAGCAGCCCGCAGGGGATAACTGGGGAGACCCAGTACTTC. As protein: CASSPQGITGETQYF.